The T cell receptor beta chain under discussion was sequenced for a study of cytomegalovirus exposure and HLA in healthy donors (dated 2017 in TCRdb). For the study in its entirety: According to a later analysis, one platform produced both the 110 or so validation repertoires and the 720 or so repertoires of the first cohort. To predict cytomegalovirus infection status, the study brought together high-throughput TCR immunosequencing, statistical association of individual TCRs with disease status, and machine learning. A separate validation cohort of about 110 different subjects was used in addition to the 666-subject first cohort. The study was designed to test whether signatures of past pathogen exposure could be identified by cataloging public T cell receptors. Beyond this particular receptor, the publication reports: The study gave a list of 150 to 200 TCR beta chains associated with cytomegalovirus. A few of the identified cytomegalovirus-associated TCR beta chains were confirmed in vitro to be specific for cytomegalovirus antigens. Subsequent analysis determined that TCRs grouped into clusters in the first cohort also showed a tendency toward co-occurrence across the 130 or so validation repertoires, and 94% of cluster scores exceeded 0. According to the authors, the approach could potentially be generalized to other disease states and immunological phenotypes. The classifier was reported to diagnose cytomegalovirus status with high specificity and sensitivity in both the original cohort and the validation cohort. Most TCR sequences were seen in very few donors, while some public TCRs were found in many individuals. All 120 or so repertoires were used to score co-occurrence in the validation cohort in a later analysis, because that analysis had no HLA typing for the cohort.

Library method: the immunoSEQ multiplex PCR assay. Concerning the study's data processing: To diagnose cytomegalovirus status from the catalog of TCR beta chain sequences, a statistical classification framework was built. TCRdb provides this immuneACCESS table in a form limited to in-frame rearrangements. Some clones are lacking; in checked studies, under half of them reflect an unresolved V gene, and why the rest are absent is not known. V, J and clone size derive from that table, while D and trimming were established from the DNA sequence. This sample lists some 120,000 clones; 88% were detected once. The ten largest make up about 1.5% of the sample. From a lookup of the germline V gene, CDR1 and CDR2 are ENHRY and SYGVKD. Inclusive of the bounding cysteine and phenylalanine, the CDR3 is 13 residues long. Left in the record is the CDR3 DNA by itself, 39 bases read in frame from the first base. V sheds 6 bases and J sheds 4 bases, leaving 12 bases between their ends.

Donors formed part of the validation cohort, which comprised over a hundred subjects and was distinct from the first cohort of 666 subjects. A note on this clone: Its antigen specificity is not known. No per-base quality is available; no much larger clone lies one base away.

This TCR derives from a man in his thirties or forties in good health and CMV-seronegative. Recombination linked TRBV10-3 to TRBJ1-1, with no confidently assigned D gene. Sequences were obtained from PBMCs. The CDR3 protein sequence reads: CAIREAVPTEAFF. The DNA is TGTGCCATCAGGGAGGCGGTTCCCACTGAAGCTTTCTTT.